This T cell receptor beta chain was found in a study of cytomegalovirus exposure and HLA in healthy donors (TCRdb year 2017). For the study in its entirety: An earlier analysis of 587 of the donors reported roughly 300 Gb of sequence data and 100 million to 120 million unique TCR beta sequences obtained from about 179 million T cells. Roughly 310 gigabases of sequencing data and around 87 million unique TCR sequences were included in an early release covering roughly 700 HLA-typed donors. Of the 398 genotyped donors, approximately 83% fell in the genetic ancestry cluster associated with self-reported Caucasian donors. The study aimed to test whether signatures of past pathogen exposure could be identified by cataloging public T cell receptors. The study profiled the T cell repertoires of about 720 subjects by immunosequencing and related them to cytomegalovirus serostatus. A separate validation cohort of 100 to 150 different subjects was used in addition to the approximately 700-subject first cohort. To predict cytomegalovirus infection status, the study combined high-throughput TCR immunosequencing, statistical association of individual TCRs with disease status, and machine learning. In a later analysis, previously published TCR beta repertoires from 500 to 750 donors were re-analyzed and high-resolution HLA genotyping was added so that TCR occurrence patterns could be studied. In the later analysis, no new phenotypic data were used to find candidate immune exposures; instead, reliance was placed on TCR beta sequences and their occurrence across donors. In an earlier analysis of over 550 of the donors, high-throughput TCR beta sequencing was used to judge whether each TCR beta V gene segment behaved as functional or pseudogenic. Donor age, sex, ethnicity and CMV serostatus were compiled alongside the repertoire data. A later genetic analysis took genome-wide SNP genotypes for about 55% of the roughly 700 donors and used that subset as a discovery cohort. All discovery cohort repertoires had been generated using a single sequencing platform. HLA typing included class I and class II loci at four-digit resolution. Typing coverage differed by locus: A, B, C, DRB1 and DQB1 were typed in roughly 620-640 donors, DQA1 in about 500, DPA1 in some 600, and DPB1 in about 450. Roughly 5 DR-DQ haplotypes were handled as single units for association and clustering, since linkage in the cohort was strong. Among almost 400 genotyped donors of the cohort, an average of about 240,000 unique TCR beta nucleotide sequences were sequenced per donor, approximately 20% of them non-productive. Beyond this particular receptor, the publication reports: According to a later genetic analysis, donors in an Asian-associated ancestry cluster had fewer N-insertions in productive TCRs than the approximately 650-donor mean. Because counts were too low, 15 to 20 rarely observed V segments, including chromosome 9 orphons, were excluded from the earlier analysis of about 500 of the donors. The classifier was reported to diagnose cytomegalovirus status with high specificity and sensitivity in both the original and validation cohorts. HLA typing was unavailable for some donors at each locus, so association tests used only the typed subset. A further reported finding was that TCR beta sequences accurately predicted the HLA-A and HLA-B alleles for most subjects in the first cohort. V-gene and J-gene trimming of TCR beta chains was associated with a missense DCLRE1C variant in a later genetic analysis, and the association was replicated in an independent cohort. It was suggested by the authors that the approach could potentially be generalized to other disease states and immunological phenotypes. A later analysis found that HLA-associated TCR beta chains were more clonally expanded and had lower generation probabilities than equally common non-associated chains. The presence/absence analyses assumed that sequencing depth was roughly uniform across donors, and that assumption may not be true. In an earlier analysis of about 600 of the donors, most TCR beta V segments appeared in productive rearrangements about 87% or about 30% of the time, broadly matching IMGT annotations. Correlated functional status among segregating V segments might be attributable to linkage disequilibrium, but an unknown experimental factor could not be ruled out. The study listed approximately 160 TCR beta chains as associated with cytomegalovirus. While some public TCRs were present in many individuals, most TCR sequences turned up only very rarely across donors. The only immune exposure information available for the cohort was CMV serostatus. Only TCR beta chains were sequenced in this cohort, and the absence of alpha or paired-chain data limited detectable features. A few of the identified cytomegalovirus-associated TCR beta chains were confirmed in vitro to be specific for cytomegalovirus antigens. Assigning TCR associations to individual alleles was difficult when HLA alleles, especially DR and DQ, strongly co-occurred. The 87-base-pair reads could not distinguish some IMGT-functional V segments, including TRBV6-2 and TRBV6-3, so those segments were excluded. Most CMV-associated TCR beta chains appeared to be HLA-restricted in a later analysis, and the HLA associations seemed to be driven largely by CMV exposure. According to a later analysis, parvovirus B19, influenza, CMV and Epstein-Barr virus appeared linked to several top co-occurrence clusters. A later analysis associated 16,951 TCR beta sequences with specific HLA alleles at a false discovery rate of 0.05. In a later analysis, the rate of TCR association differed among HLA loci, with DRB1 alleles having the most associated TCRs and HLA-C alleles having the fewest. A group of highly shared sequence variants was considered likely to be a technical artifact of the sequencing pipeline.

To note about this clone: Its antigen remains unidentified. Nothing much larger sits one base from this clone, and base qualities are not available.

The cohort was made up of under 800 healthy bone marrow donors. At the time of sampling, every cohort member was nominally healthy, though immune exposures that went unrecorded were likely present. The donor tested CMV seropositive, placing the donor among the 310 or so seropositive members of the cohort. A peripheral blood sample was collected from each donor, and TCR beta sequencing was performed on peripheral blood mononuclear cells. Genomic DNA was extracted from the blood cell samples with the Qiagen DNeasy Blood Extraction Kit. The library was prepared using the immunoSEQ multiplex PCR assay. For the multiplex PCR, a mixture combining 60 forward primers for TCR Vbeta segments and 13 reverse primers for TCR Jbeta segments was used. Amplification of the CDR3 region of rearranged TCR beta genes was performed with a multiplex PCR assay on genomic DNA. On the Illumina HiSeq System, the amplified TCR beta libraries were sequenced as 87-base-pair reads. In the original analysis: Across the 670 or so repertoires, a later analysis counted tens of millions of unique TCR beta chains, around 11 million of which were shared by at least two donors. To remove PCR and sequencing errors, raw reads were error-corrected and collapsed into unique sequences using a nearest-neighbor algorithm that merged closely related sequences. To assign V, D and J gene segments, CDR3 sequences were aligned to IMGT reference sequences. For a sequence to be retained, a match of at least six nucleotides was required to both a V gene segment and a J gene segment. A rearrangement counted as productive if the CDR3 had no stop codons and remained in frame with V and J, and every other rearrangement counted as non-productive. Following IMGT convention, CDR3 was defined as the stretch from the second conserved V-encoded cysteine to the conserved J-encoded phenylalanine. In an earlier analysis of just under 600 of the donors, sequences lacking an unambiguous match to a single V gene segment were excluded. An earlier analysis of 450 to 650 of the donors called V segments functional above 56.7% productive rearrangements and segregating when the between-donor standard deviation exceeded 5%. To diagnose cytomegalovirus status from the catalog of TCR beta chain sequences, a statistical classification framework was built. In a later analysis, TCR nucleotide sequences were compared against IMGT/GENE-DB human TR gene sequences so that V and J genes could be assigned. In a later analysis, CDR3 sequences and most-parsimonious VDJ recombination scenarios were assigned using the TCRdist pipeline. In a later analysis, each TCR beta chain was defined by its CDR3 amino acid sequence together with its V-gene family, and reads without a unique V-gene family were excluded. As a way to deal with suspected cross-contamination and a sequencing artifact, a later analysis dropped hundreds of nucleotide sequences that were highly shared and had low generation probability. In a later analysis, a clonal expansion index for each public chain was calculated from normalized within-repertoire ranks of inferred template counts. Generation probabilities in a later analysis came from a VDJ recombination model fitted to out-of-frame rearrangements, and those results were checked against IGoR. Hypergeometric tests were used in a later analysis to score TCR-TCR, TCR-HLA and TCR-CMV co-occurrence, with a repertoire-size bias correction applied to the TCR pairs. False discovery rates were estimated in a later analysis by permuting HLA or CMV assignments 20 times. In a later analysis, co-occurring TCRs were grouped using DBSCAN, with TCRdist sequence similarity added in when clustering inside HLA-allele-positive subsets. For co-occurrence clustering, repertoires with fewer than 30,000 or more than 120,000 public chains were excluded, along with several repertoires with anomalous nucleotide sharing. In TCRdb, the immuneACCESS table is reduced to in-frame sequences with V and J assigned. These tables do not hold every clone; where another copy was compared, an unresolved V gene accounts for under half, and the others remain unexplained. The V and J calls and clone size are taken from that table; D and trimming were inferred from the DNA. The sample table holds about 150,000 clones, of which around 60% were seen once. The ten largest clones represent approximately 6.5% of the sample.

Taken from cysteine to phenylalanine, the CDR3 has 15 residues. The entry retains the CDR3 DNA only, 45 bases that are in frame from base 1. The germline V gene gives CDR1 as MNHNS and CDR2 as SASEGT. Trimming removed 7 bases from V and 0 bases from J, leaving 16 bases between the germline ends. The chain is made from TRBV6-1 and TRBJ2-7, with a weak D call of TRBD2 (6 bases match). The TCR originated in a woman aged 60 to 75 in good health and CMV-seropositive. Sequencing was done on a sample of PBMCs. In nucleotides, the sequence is TGTGCCAGCACCCGGGACTGGTTGAGCTCCTACGAGCAGTACTTC. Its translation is CASTRDWLSSYEQYF.